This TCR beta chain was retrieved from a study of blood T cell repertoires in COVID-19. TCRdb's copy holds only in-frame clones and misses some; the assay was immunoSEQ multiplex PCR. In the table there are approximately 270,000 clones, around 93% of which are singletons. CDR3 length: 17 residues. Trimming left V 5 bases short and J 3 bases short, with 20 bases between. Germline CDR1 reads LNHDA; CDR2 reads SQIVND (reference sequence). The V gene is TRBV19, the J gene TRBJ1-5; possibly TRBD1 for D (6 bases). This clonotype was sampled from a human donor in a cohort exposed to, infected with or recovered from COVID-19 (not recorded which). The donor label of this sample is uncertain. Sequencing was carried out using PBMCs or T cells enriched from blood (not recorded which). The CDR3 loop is CASSAYQGSENNQPQHF. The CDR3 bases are TGTGCCAGTAGTGCTTACCAGGGGAGTGAGAACAATCAGCCCCAGCATTTT.